This T cell receptor (beta chain) was profiled in a study of cytomegalovirus exposure and HLA in healthy donors. Study-level information: A prior analysis found around 110 million unique TCR beta sequences from 150 million to 200 million T cells.

General study points: Across donors, presence/absence analyses took sequencing depth to be roughly uniform.

Per germline, CDR1 KGHSH and CDR2 LQKENI. The V end lost 9 bases, the J end lost 3 bases, and 8 bases lay between the germline ends. CDR3 length equals 11 residues. The PCR had 60 Vbeta and 13 Jbeta primers. The assay was immunoSEQ multiplex PCR, and TCRdb's table has in-frame clones only and misses some. The table lists approximately 140,000 clones, approximately 71% of them singletons. Of note for this clone: Its antigen remains unknown.

Sequenced input: PBMCs. The rearrangement uses TRBV18 and TRBJ1-1, with a tentative D call TRBD1 (6 bases). The receptor comes from a woman aged 55-75 years in good health and CMV-seronegative. DNA for the CDR3: TGTGCCAGTGAGGGGGACACTGAAGCTTTCTTT. Encoded protein: CASEGDTEAFF.